This TCR beta chain was obtained from a study of neurological immune-mediated disorders. By 5'RACE with 10-nucleotide random UMIs, the cDNA was made. Each CDR3 protein is one row after TCRdb ran MiXCR on the 5' RACE reads. The table records 30,000 to 40,000 distinct CDR3 sequences, approximately 4.2% of them present only once. Broader study findings: CDR3 amino acid sequences found in expanded clones were never shared across subjects, suggesting private repertoires in all groups.

Germline values: CDR1 DFQATT, CDR2 SNEGSKA (reference sequence). The CDR3 runs 17 residues. The V segment lost 0 bases and the J segment 5 bases; nucleotides outside the gene matches: 11. The unsorted libraries were made from 2 million PBMCs kept at -80 C. This clonotype was seen at least ten times. What it recognizes is unknown. The sequence came from a man aged 25-45 years with multiple sclerosis. The chain carries TRBV20-1 and TRBJ2-1; the match to TRBD2 covers 9 bases. The specimen sequenced was PBMCs. CDR3 coding DNA: TGCAGTGCTAGAGATGCCAATAGCGGGGGTATAAACAATGAGCAGTTCTTC. It is translated as CSARDANSGGINNEQFF.